This T cell receptor (beta chain) was recovered during a study of regulatory dendritic cells for organ transplantation. The study, taken as a whole, reports: Alloreactive memory CD8+ T cell pools varied considerably between individuals.

The CDR3 loop spans 17 amino acids. CDR1 LNHNV and CDR2 YYDKDF come from the germline V gene (reference sequence). With 0 bases removed from V and 0 bases from J, the gap between germline ends came to 12 bases. Produced via immunoSEQ multiplex PCR; TCRdb's table is partial and in-frame only. The sample has some 29,000 clones; approximately 82% are singletons. About this clone: Its antigen is currently unknown.

This chain connects TRBV15 to TRBJ1-3, with D perhaps matching TRBD1 (5 bases). Input material: naive CD4+ T cells from blood. Sample subset: CD45RA+ naive T cells. The receptor was isolated from a human donor in good health. The DNA of the CDR3 is TGTGCCACCAGCAGAGATCTGGGACTCAGCTCTGGAAACACCATATATTTT. As protein: CATSRDLGLSSGNTIYF.